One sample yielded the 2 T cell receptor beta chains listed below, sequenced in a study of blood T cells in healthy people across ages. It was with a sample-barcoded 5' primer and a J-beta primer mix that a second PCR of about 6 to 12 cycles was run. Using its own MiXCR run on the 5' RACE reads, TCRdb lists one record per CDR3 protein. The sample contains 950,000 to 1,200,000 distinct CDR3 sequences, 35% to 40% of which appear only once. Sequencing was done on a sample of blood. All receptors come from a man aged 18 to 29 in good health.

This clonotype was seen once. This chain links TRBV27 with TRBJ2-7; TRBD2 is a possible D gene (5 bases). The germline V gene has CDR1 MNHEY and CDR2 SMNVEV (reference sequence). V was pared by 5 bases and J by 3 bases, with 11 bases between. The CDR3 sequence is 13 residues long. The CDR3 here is CASSVGRYYEQYF. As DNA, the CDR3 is TGTGCCAGCAGTGTAGGGAGATACTACGAGCAGTACTTC.

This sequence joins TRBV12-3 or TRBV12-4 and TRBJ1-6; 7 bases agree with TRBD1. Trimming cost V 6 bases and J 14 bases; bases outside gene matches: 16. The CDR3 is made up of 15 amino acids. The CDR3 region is CASSKTGQSSTSLHF. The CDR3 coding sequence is TGTGCCAGCAGCAAAACGGGACAGTCTTCTACGTCCCTCCACTTT.